A single sample is the source of the 27 T cell receptor beta chains below, sequenced in a study of response to subunit inactivated influenza vaccine. TCRdb independently ran MiXCR on the RT-PCR reads; one entry per CDR3 protein. This sample yields a few hundred thousand distinct CDR3 sequences, of which 11% to 15% are seen a single time; 11% belongs to the top ten. Material: PBMCs from blood, obtained roughly 12 days after vaccination. The receptors stem from a man aged 50-59 years who received an inactivated influenza vaccine.

The V gene is TRBV6-1, the J gene TRBJ2-7, with D maybe TRBD2 (6 bases). The germline CDR1 and CDR2 sequences are MNHNS and SASEGT. V was pared by 8 bases and J by 9 bases, with 20 bases between. The CDR3 covers 13 residues. The CDR3 region has the DNA TGTGCCAGCTCCCCCGCAGACATCGGGAGGCAGTACTTC. It specifies CASSPADIGRQYF.

The chain joins TRBV5-6 to TRBJ2-6; the match to TRBD1 covers 8 bases. The germline gives CDR1 SGHDT, CDR2 YYEEEE. Germline trimming cut 1 base from V and 4 bases from J; bases unmatched to any gene: 13. The CDR3 has 19 residues. For the CDR3, the DNA is TGTGCCAGCAGCTTGATCAGCCTCCGGACAGGGTCCGGGGCCAACGTCCTGACTTTC. Translated, it gives CASSLISLRTGSGANVLTF. The full variable domain, completed using reference TRBV5-6 and TRBJ2-6, is DAGVTQSPTHLIKTRGQQVTLRCSPKSGHDTVSWYQQALGQGPQFIFQYYEEEERQRGNFPDRFSGHQFPNYSSELNVNALLLGDSALYLCASSLISLRTGSGANVLTFGAGSRLTVL.

The chain links TRBV12-3 or TRBV12-4 to TRBJ2-2; 10 nucleotides match TRBD1. CDR3 length equals 15 residues. V shed 7 bases and J 7 bases; nucleotides not matched to a gene: 9. CDR3 nucleotides: TGTGCCAGCACCCCATCCGGGACAGGGGTCGGGGAGCTGTTTTTT. Its protein is CASTPSGTGVGELFF.

This clonotype was seen a few times. The chain links TRBV25-1 to TRBJ2-1; TRBD1 agrees at 9 bases. The V gene's germline CDR1 is MGHDK and CDR2 SYGVNS. J gave up 2 bases and V 6 bases, and 8 bases lay outside the gene matches. The CDR3 spans 16 residues. The CDR3 loop reads CASSLTGTGTYNEQFF. CDR3 sequence (DNA): TGTGCCAGCAGCTTGACCGGGACAGGGACCTACAATGAGCAGTTCTTC.

This clonotype was found a few times. The chain joins TRBV29-1 to TRBJ2-2, with D unclear. Germline CDR1 SQVTM, CDR2 ANQGSEA. The CDR3 has 12 residues. V gave up 1 base and J gave up 5 bases, with 5 bases separating them. CDR3 region: CSVEAQTGELFF. The CDR3 coding sequence is TGCAGCGTTGAAGCCCAGACCGGGGAGCTGTTTTTT.

This clonotype was detected only a few times. This chain uses TRBV4-2 with TRBJ2-3, with 7 bases matching TRBD2. Per germline, CDR1 LGHNA and CDR2 YNFKEQ. CDR3 length: 17 amino acids. Trimming took 2 bases from V and 1 from J; bases not matched to a gene: 9. This CDR3 is CASSQSVSAGGTDTQYF. CDR3 in DNA: TGTGCCAGCAGCCAATCAGTATCCGCGGGGGGCACAGATACGCAGTATTTT.

This clonotype occurred many times. An end of the junction differs from the germline gene, which may be a read error. V is TRBV5-1 and J is TRBJ2-2; D not resolved. Germline-derived CDR1 and CDR2 are SGHRS and YFSETQ. The CDR3 has 14 residues. The CDR3 spells CASSLDPNTGELFF. CDR3 in DNA: TGTGCCAGCAGCTTAGACCCGAACACCGGGGAGCTGTTTTTT.

This clonotype has more than one count but fewer than ten. CDR3 amino acids: CASSPITGNQPQHF. Written as DNA, the CDR3 is TGCGCCAGCAGCCCGATAACAGGGAATCAGCCCCAGCATTTT. This chain joins TRBV4-1 and TRBJ1-5, with D possibly being TRBD1 (6 bases). The germline gives CDR1 MGHRA, CDR2 YSYEKL. The CDR3 has 14 residues. V dropped 4 bases and J dropped 4 bases, with 11 bases sitting between them.

The chain combines TRBV20-1 with TRBJ2-7; possibly TRBD1 for D (8 bases). The CDR3 contains 12 residues. The germline V gene encodes CDR1 DFQATT and CDR2 SNEGSKA (reference sequence). The V gene lost 6 bases and the J gene lost 7 bases, with 16 bases spanning the gap. CDR3 sequence (DNA): TGCAGTGCGCCCGGACAGGGAGGGGAGCAGTACTTC. It codes for CSAPGQGGEQYF.

The rearrangement uses TRBV3-1 and TRBJ2-5, with D uncertain. The ends were cut back, 0 bases at V and 5 bases at J, with 7 bases in the middle. Germline loops: CDR1 LGHDT, CDR2 YNNKEL (reference sequence). This CDR3 contains 13 residues. The CDR3: CASSQDPSETQYF. The CDR3 DNA reads TGTGCCAGCAGCCAAGATCCATCCGAGACCCAGTACTTC.

This chain joins TRBV18 and TRBJ2-7; D may be TRBD1 (6 bases). The germline V gene has CDR1 KGHSH and CDR2 LQKENI. The CDR3 has 15 residues. Trimming removed 4 bases from V and 7 bases from J, with 20 bases in between. As DNA, the CDR3 is TGTGCCAGCTCACAGGGGGACCTTATGGTGGGGGAGCAGTACTTC. Its protein product is CASSQGDLMVGEQYF.

The rearrangement uses TRBV5-1 and TRBJ1-1, with TRBD1 as a possible D gene (6 bases). V was clipped by 1 base and J by 1 base, with 8 bases between them. The CDR3 has 14 amino acids. Germline loops: CDR1 SGHRS, CDR2 YFSETQ. The CDR3 DNA sequence: TGCGCCAGCAGCTTGATCAGGGGGAACACTGAAGCTTTCTTT. It codes for CASSLIRGNTEAFF.

This chain connects TRBV12-3 or TRBV12-4 to TRBJ2-3, with D tentatively TRBD2 (5 bases). V was trimmed by 3 bases and J by 0 bases, leaving 16 bases between them. The CDR3 sequence is 17 residues long. The CDR3 sequence: CASSLYLKAASTDTQYF. The CDR3 region has the DNA TGTGCCAGCAGTTTGTATTTGAAAGCGGCAAGCACAGATACGCAGTATTTT.

The chain couples TRBV7-2 to TRBJ2-5; a possible D gene is TRBD2 (5 bases). The germline CDR1 and CDR2 sequences are SGHTA and FQGNSA. The CDR3 totals 14 residues. Trimming removed 7 bases at V and 3 bases at J, with 15 bases between. CDR3 loop: CASTSPGIKETQYF. The CDR3 bases are TGTGCCAGCACCTCCCCCGGGATAAAAGAGACCCAGTACTTC. The variable domain in full, completed from reference TRBV7-2 and TRBJ2-5, reads GAGVSQSPSNKVTEKGKDVELRCDPISGHTALYWYRQSLGQGLEFLIYFQGNSAPDKSGLPSDRFSAERTGGSVSTLTIQRTQQEDSAVYLCASTSPGIKETQYFGPGTRLLVL.

This clonotype has more than one count but fewer than ten. This sequence joins TRBV4-2 and TRBJ1-6; D is possibly TRBD1 (5 bases). This CDR3 comprises 16 residues. Trimming removed 2 bases from V and 1 base from J, with 9 bases in between. The germline V gene encodes CDR1 LGHNA and CDR2 YNFKEQ. CDR3 sequence: CASSQFRESYNSPLHF. CDR3 nucleotides: TGTGCCAGCAGCCAATTCAGGGAGTCCTATAATTCACCCCTCCACTTT.

The chain combines TRBV19 with TRBJ2-1; D gene uncertain. Germline V gene lookup returns CDR1 LNHDA and CDR2 SQIVND (reference sequence). V was pared by 3 bases and J by 4 bases, with 19 bases between. CDR3 size: 17 residues. Here the CDR3 DNA reads TGTGCCAGTAGTATCCCTCGGCTCTCCGGGCAATACAATGAGCAGTTCTTC. This gives the protein CASSIPRLSGQYNEQFF.

This clonotype has just a few counts. This CDR3 is CSARVAGNTDTQYF. In DNA, the CDR3 is TGCAGTGCTAGAGTAGCGGGGAACACAGATACGCAGTATTTT. The rearrangement links TRBV20-1 to TRBJ2-3; TRBD2 agrees at 8 bases. The CDR3 has 14 residues. After removal of 1 base from V and 2 bases from J, the junction contained 2 bases not matched to a gene. Germline V gene lookup returns CDR1 DFQATT and CDR2 SNEGSKA (reference sequence).

V and J are TRBV20-1 and TRBJ2-5; D is undetermined. The germline V and J ends were trimmed by 3 bases and 2 bases, with 7 bases remaining between them. Germline lookup yields CDR1 DFQATT and CDR2 SNEGSKA (reference sequence). The CDR3 extends over 12 amino acids. The CDR3: CSASGPQETQYF. CDR3 bases: TGCAGTGCTAGTGGGCCGCAAGAGACCCAGTACTTC.

The chain recombines TRBV27 with TRBJ2-5; D not certain. Germline V gene sequence: CDR1 MNHEY, CDR2 SMNVEV (reference sequence). Trimming removed 0 bases from V and 2 bases from J, with 7 bases in between. The CDR3 length is 14 residues. CDR3: CASSLSGAQETQYF. CDR3 bases: TGTGCCAGCAGTTTATCGGGTGCACAAGAGACCCAGTACTTC.

This chain connects TRBV20-1 to TRBJ1-3; TRBD1 matches at 10 bases. Germline CDR1 DFQATT, CDR2 SNEGSKA (reference sequence). After removal of 6 bases from V and 2 bases from J, the junction contained 7 bases not matched to a gene. The CDR3 runs 15 residues. As DNA, the CDR3 is TGCAGTGCACCGACAGGGGGCAGCGCTGGAAACACCATATATTTT. Amino acid sequence: CSAPTGGSAGNTIYF.

This chain joins TRBV4-2 and TRBJ2-5, with D tentatively TRBD1 or TRBD2 (6 bases each). Germline CDR1 and CDR2: LGHNA and YNFKEQ. CDR3 length: 14 residues. V shed 1 base and J shed 1 base, with 7 bases lying between them. This CDR3 reads CASSQGGAQETQYF. CDR3 bases: TGTGCCAGCAGCCAAGGGGGGGCCCAAGAGACCCAGTACTTC.

This chain joins TRBV27 and TRBJ2-2; the match to TRBD2 covers 10 bases. The CDR3 extends over 14 amino acids. The junction had 4 bases not matched to a gene; V was cut back by 7 bases and J by 5 bases. The germline CDR1 and CDR2 sequences are MNHEY and SMNVEV (reference sequence). CDR3 residues: CASKSGRVTGELFF. In DNA form, the CDR3 reads TGTGCCAGCAAGAGCGGGAGGGTAACCGGGGAGCTGTTTTTT.

The gene calls are TRBV4-3 and TRBJ2-1; tentative D call: TRBD2 (6 bases). The germline V and J ends were trimmed by 0 bases and 11 bases, with 17 bases remaining between them. Germline V gene data show CDR1 as LGHNA and CDR2 as YSLEER. The CDR3 extends over 15 amino acids. CDR3 nucleotide sequence: TGCGCCAGCAGCCAAGATAGGCGGGGACTGGATCAGCAGTTCTTC. As protein: CASSQDRRGLDQQFF.

This sequence joins TRBV7-8 and TRBJ2-5; a possible D gene is TRBD1 (5 bases). Per germline, CDR1 SGHVS and CDR2 FQNEAQ. CDR3 length equals 13 residues. Trimming left V 4 bases short and J 6 bases short, with 12 bases between. The DNA for the CDR3 is TGTGCCAGCAGCTCTCAGGGTGTGCAGACCCAGTACTTC. Translating it yields CASSSQGVQTQYF.

In its sample, this clonotype was seen a few times. The CDR3 DNA is TGTGCCGTACTAGCGGGGGATCTCGGATACACAGATACGCAGTATTTT. It codes for CAVLAGDLGYTDTQYF. The chain links TRBV12-3 or TRBV12-4 to TRBJ2-3, with 11 bases identical to TRBD2. The CDR3 loop spans 16 amino acids. The junction had 12 bases not matched to a gene; V was cut back by 11 bases and J by 2 bases.

This clonotype was picked up a small number of times. The rearrangement links TRBV6-2 or TRBV6-3 to TRBJ2-1, with TRBD2 identical over 8 bases. Per the germline V gene, CDR1 is MNHEY and CDR2 is SVGEGT. The CDR3 has 15 residues. V lost 5 bases to trimming and J lost 2 bases; unmatched junction nucleotides: 5. CDR3 loop: CASSHRSGTYNEQFF. DNA of the CDR3: TGTGCCAGCAGTCACCGTAGCGGGACCTACAATGAGCAGTTCTTC.

This clonotype has only a few counts. This rearrangement joins TRBV3-1 to TRBJ2-3, with 9 positions matching TRBD1. V was pared by 8 bases and J by 3 bases, with 9 bases of the junction left unmatched. Germline assignment: CDR1 LGHDT and CDR2 YNNKEL (reference sequence). The CDR3 consists of 15 residues. The CDR3 region has the DNA TGTGCCAGCCAGCAGGGGGACAGGGCAACAGATACGCAGTATTTT. Protein sequence: CASQQGDRATDTQYF.